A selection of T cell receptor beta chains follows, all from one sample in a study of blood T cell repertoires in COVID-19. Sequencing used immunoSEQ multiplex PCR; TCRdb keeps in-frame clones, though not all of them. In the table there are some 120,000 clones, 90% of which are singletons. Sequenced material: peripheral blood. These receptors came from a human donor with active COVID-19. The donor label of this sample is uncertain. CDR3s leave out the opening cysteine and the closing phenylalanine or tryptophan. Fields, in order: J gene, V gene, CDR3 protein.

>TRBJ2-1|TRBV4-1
ASSQDRPGTSAQVYEQF
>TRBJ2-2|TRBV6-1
ASSERLGPKGLTGELF
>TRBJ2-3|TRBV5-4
ASSYRLAGGRDTQY
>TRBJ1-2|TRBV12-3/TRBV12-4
ASSLIAGLGYT
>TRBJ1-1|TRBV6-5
ATSFYPNTEAF
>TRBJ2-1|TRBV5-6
ASSLWQGTDEQF
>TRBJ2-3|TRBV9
ASSATPGLATDTQY
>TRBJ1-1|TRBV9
ASSKQIRLNTEAF
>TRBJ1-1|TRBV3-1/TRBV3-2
ASSQGGVNTEAF
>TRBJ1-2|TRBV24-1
ATSDWRGADYGYT
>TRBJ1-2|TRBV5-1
ASSPGTDYT
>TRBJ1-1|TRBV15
ATSRAGTGGTEAF
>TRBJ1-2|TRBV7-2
ASSLFTQNYGYT
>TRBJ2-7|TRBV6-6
ASWDRLGEQY
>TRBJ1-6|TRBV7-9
ASSTTGTGFNSPLH
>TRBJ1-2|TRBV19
ASSMGGDGYT
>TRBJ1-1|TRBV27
ASSPQGARANTEAF
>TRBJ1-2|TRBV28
ASSSPTGGSYGYT
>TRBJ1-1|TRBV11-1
ASTGGTEAF
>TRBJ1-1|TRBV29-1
STRGGRTEAF
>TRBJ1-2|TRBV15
ATSRDLFQGQGYGYT
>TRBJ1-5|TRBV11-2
ASSFPGNNQPQH
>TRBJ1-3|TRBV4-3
ASSPGYRGQSGNTIY
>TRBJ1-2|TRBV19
ASALGQTNYGYT
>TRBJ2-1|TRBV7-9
ASSLVTGYNEQF
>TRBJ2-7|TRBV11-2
ASSLGTGGYEQY
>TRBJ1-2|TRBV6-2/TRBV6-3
ASSYDRFDGYT
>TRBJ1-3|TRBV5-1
ASSLSGGNTIY
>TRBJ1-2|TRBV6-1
ASSERVRDGYT
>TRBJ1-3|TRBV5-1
ASGDTSGNTIY
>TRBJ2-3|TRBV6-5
ASRDLGVGTDTQY
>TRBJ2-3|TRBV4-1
ASSQGGSGGPDTQY
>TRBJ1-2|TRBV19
ASLDRLGGYT
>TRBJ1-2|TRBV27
ASSYTGGITYGYT
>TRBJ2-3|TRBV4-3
ASSQRSSGELTDTQY
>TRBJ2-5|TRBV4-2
ASSQGLAGKETQY
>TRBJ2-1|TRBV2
ASREFEGNEQF
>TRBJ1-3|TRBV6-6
ASSPRDSRGNTIY
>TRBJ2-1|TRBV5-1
ASRLGGADNEQF
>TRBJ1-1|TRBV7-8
ASSDYGREAF
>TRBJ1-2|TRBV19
ASSLDSYSGYGYT
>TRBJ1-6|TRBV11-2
ASSLGGQGRNSPLH
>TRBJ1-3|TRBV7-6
ASSLAGGESGNTIY
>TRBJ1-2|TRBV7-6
ASSLGTGDGYGYT
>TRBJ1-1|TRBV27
ASSFRQGVRDF
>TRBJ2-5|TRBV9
ASSAGTGVPQETQY
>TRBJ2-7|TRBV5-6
ASSPGDYEQY
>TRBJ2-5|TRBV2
ASRRRGPQETQY
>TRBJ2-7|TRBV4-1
ASSQAGDEQY
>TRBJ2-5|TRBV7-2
ASSLTGGRGETQY
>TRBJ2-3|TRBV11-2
ASSIRQSTDTQY